This entry concerns a single T cell receptor (beta chain). Its antigen is currently unknown. The data originate from a study of OX40 agonist ivuxolimab in advanced cancers. Study details: Across the patients, intravenous ivuxolimab was delivered every 2 weeks at 0.01 to 10 mg/kg.

Study-level results: In the 0.1 to 3.0 mg/kg range, CD4+ and CD8+ blood T cells had expanded clonally by week 6. Among the least clonally expanded were partial responders at 0.1-3.0 mg/kg.

Losses at the gene ends were 4 bases for V and 4 bases for J; bases not matched to a gene: 12. The CDR3 sequence is 18 residues long. Germline V CDR1 and CDR2: MNHEY, SMNVEV (reference sequence). The protocol was immunoSEQ multiplex PCR, while the TCRdb copy is restricted to in-frame clones and leaves out a portion. This table has tens of thousands of clones, 78% appearing once. Material: CD4+ or CD8+ T cells sorted from blood, obtained in a trial of the OX40 agonist ivuxolimab. The chain employs TRBV27 and TRBJ2-5, with 13 bases aligning to TRBD2. The TCR comes from an adult with an advanced solid tumor such as melanoma, head and neck, liver or kidney cancer. The CDR3: CASSYVGLAGDRRETQYF. The CDR3 DNA sequence: TGTGCCAGCAGTTACGTAGGACTAGCGGGAGATAGGCGAGAGACCCAGTACTTC.